What follows are 20 T cell receptor beta chains derived from one specimen sequenced in a study of cytomegalovirus exposure and HLA in healthy donors. Primers: 60 Vbeta forward and 13 Jbeta reverse. This table comes from immunoSEQ multiplex PCR, and its TCRdb copy is limited to in-frame clones, with some not included. The sample carries some 140,000 clones, 60% to 80% recorded once. The material sequenced was PBMCs. These receptors all come from a man between 18 and 35 years old in good health and CMV-seronegative.

The CDR3 DNA follows: TGTGCCAGCAGCCCACCTGAGGGACAAAAAACAGATACGCAGTATTTT. Residues: CASSPPEGQKTDTQYF. The V gene is TRBV7-9, the J gene TRBJ2-3; a weak D match, TRBD1 (6 bases). Trimming took 5 bases from V and 3 from J, leaving 18 bases between them. Germline CDR1 reads SEHNR; CDR2 reads FQNEAQ (reference sequence). This CDR3 spans 16 amino acids.

This sequence joins TRBV9 and TRBJ1-3; D gene unclear. CDR1 is SGDLS, CDR2 YYNGEE, per germline. This CDR3 has 16 residues. V was shortened by 4 bases and J by 0 bases, with 14 bases between the two germline ends. The CDR3 DNA sequence: TGTGCCAGCAGCCCAACCCCCGGTCACTCTGGAAACACCATATATTTT. Translation gives CASSPTPGHSGNTIYF.

This chain connects TRBV19 to TRBJ2-1; the D gene is possibly TRBD1 (6 bases). The CDR3 is made up of 16 amino acids. Between the trimmed V and J ends, which lost 4 bases and 0 bases, there was a span of 13 bases. Germline lookup yields CDR1 LNHDA and CDR2 SQIVND (reference sequence). The CDR3 region is CASSTRQASSYNEQFF. The CDR3 coding sequence is TGTGCCAGTAGTACCCGACAGGCAAGCTCCTACAATGAGCAGTTCTTC.

This rearrangement joins TRBV7-2 to TRBJ2-7, with TRBD1 matching 8 bases. The germline CDR1 and CDR2 sequences are SGHTA and FQGNSA. The V segment lost 5 bases and the J segment 2 bases; nucleotides outside the gene matches: 11. The CDR3 sequence is 16 residues long. The CDR3 spells CASSANRDRRTYEQYF. CDR3 nucleotide sequence: TGTGCCAGCAGCGCTAACCGGGACAGGAGGACCTACGAGCAGTACTTC.

The V and J genes are TRBV6-5 and TRBJ1-3; D gene unclear. CDR3 length: 14 residues. The germline V gene encodes CDR1 MNHEY and CDR2 SVGAGI. Between the trimmed V and J ends, which lost 0 bases and 2 bases, there was a span of 5 bases. The CDR3 region is CASSYSSTGNTIYF. CDR3 in DNA: TGTGCCAGCAGTTACTCCAGTACTGGAAACACCATATATTTT.

This clone was seen just once. J is TRBJ2-1 and V is TRBV7-2; 7 bases fit TRBD1. The CDR3 has 16 amino acids. V was clipped by 1 base and J by 5 bases; unmatched bases: 8. Germline V lookup: CDR1 SGHTA, CDR2 FQGNSA. The CDR3 spells CASSLGPGTANNEQFF. The CDR3 coding sequence is TGTGCCAGCAGCTTAGGCCCCGGGACAGCCAACAATGAGCAGTTCTTC.

This clone was observed once. The chain links TRBV7-8 to TRBJ1-2; tentatively, D is TRBD1 (6 bases). The germline CDR1 and CDR2 sequences are SGHVS and FQNEAQ. This CDR3 region has 15 residues. Trimming removed 3 bases at V and 4 bases at J, with 15 bases between. The chain's CDR3 is CASSLGGAGSYGYTF. The DNA of the CDR3 is TGTGCCAGCAGCTTGGGGGGGGCAGGGTCCTATGGCTACACCTTC.

V usage is TRBV5-5 and J usage is TRBJ1-5; 8 bases align to TRBD1. Unmatched junction bases numbered 3, after V lost 4 bases and J lost 0 bases. CDR3 length equals 15 residues. Germline V gene lookup returns CDR1 SGHKS and CDR2 YYEKEE (reference sequence). CDR3 sequence reads: CASSKDRDSNQPQHF. CDR3 sequence (DNA): TGTGCCAGCAGCAAGGACAGGGATAGCAATCAGCCCCAGCATTTT.

The V call is TRBV12-5, the J call TRBJ2-7, with a tentative D call TRBD1 (5 bases). V lost 5 bases and J 3 bases, leaving 11 bases between the germline ends. The CDR3 contains 13 residues. Per germline, CDR1 LGHNT and CDR2 FRNRAP. The CDR3 region has the DNA TGTGCTAGTGGTCTCGACAGAGACTACGAGCAGTACTTC. This gives the protein CASGLDRDYEQYF. Variable domain in full (rest from reference TRBV12-5 and TRBJ2-7): DARVTQTPRHKVTEMGQEVTMRCQPILGHNTVFWYRQTMMQGLELLAYFRNRAPLDDSGMPKDRFSAEMPDATLATLKIQPSEPRDSAVYFCASGLDRDYEQYFGPGTRLTVT.

The chain couples TRBV5-1 to TRBJ1-2; 7 bases match TRBD1. CDR3 length: 15 amino acids. CDR1 and CDR2 (germline): SGHRS, YFSETQ. The V segment lost 4 bases and the J segment 7 bases; nucleotides outside the gene matches: 13. CDR3 bases: TGCGCCAGCAGCCGCCCCACAGGGGAAGGTAGTGGCTACACCTTC. Translation gives CASSRPTGEGSGYTF.

This clone was recorded a few times. This sequence joins TRBV29-1 and TRBJ1-1; the D is unclear. This CDR3 has 13 residues. Per germline, CDR1 SQVTM and CDR2 ANQGSEA. V gave up 3 bases and J gave up 11 bases, with 19 bases separating them. The CDR3 sequence: CSVDTARGYGAFF. CDR3 DNA sequence: TGCAGCGTTGATACGGCCCGCGGATACGGCGCTTTCTTT.

The rearrangement uses TRBV29-1 and TRBJ2-5, with TRBD1 matching over 9 bases. Per the germline V gene, CDR1 is SQVTM and CDR2 is ANQGSEA. The CDR3 is made up of 12 amino acids. The ends lost 6 bases at V and 5 bases at J; junction bases unmatched: 4. Here the CDR3 DNA reads TGCAGCGTACAGGGGGCCGAGGAGACCCAGTACTTC. Amino acids: CSVQGAEETQYF. Using reference TRBV29-1 and TRBJ2-5 for the parts outside the CDR3, the full variable domain is SAVISQKPSRDICQRGTSLTIQCQVDSQVTMMFWYRQQPGQSLTLIATANQGSEATYESGFVIDKFPISRPNLTFSTLTVSNMSPEDSSIYLCSVQGAEETQYFGPGTRLLVL.

The chain combines TRBV13 with TRBJ2-1; 7 nucleotides line up with TRBD1. The length of the CDR3 is 15 residues. In germline, CDR1 is PRHDT, CDR2 FYEKMQ (reference sequence). J was trimmed by 2 bases and V by 5 bases; bases with no gene match: 6. The CDR3 DNA sequence: TGTGCCAGCAGCGCGACCGGGACAGCCTACAATGAGCAGTTCTTC. Translated, it gives CASSATGTAYNEQFF.

The chain is built from TRBV7-8 and TRBJ1-2, with 7 bases aligning to TRBD1. V trimming: 4 bases; J trimming: 2 bases; junction bases outside the gene matches: 10. Looked up from germline, CDR1 is SGHVS and CDR2 is FQNEAQ. This CDR3 spans 16 amino acids. CDR3 sequence reads: CASSSTGTVANYGYTF. The CDR3 DNA reads TGTGCCAGCAGCTCGACAGGGACGGTGGCCAACTATGGCTACACCTTC.

V and J are TRBV29-1 and TRBJ2-1, with TRBD1 identical over 8 bases. This CDR3 region has 13 residues. The ends lost 7 bases at V and 1 base at J; junction bases unmatched: 3. Germline CDR1 reads SQVTM; CDR2 reads ANQGSEA. This CDR3 is CSDRGRSYNEQFF. CDR3 coding DNA: TGCAGCGACAGGGGGAGGTCCTACAATGAGCAGTTCTTC.

This clone occurred once. The chain has TRBV12-5 and TRBJ2-5, with 8 bases aligning to TRBD1. The V segment lost 7 bases and the J segment 6 bases; nucleotides outside the gene matches: 10. This CDR3 region has 14 residues. Germline V gene data show CDR1 as LGHNT and CDR2 as FRNRAP. In DNA form, the CDR3 reads TGTGCTAGTGCCTCCCAGGGGGCGAGGAAGACCCAGTACTTC. This translates into CASASQGARKTQYF. Drawing the rest from reference TRBV12-5 and TRBJ2-5, the complete variable domain is DARVTQTPRHKVTEMGQEVTMRCQPILGHNTVFWYRQTMMQGLELLAYFRNRAPLDDSGMPKDRFSAEMPDATLATLKIQPSEPRDSAVYFCASASQGARKTQYFGPGTRLLVL.

The V and J genes are TRBV5-4 and TRBJ1-1, with 10 bases that match TRBD1. Per the germline V gene, CDR1 is SGHNT and CDR2 is YYREEE (reference sequence). The CDR3 contains 14 residues. After removal of 3 bases from V and 6 bases from J, the junction contained 5 bases not matched to a gene. In nucleotides, the CDR3 is TGTGCCAGCAGCTCCTGGGACAGGGGCCCTGAAGCTTTCTTT. Translating it yields CASSSWDRGPEAFF.

Only a few counts were recorded for this clone. The gene calls are TRBV4-3 and TRBJ1-4; a weak D match, TRBD1 (6 bases). Trimming took off 5 bases at V and 6 bases at J, with 22 bases between the two ends. This CDR3 has 17 amino acids. The germline V gene encodes CDR1 LGHNA and CDR2 YSLEER. In DNA, the CDR3 is TGCGCCAGCAGCTCGATCCGACCGGGACACGAGGATGAAAAACTGTTTTTT. Protein product: CASSSIRPGHEDEKLFF.

V and J are TRBV28 and TRBJ2-7; TRBD2 aligns across 11 bases. Germline values: CDR1 MDHEN, CDR2 SYDVKM. The CDR3 runs 16 residues. V was pared by 3 bases and J by 3 bases, with 7 bases of the junction left unmatched. The CDR3 region is CASSFLAGGRIYEQYF. CDR3 bases: TGTGCCAGCAGTTTTTTAGCGGGGGGGCGTATCTACGAGCAGTACTTC.

The rearrangement links TRBV30 to TRBJ2-5; D unresolved. Germline V CDR1 and CDR2: GTSNPN, SVGIG (reference sequence). V lost 2 bases and J 1 base, leaving 11 bases between the germline ends. CDR3 size: 14 residues. CDR3 sequence (DNA): TGTGCCTGGAGTAGCGAGGTTATCCAAGAGACCCAGTACTTC. Translated: CAWSSEVIQETQYF.